The rows below give T cell receptor beta chains drawn from one sample of a study of cytomegalovirus exposure and HLA in healthy donors. Sequencing used immunoSEQ multiplex PCR; TCRdb keeps in-frame clones, though not all of them. This repertoire includes roughly 150,000 clones. The sequenced sample was PBMCs. Every receptor here comes from a woman aged 45-65 years in good health and CMV-seronegative. Both conserved end residues are part of each CDR3. A D gene is named only where the DNA matches it firmly.

>TRBV6-5|NA|TRBJ2-3
TGTGCCAGCGCGTCTAGGGCAGGGGTAACAGATACGCAGTATTTT
CASASRAGVTDTQYF
>TRBV15|NA|TRBJ2-7
TGTGCCACCAGCATTACAGGGATGGGGCAGTACTTC
CATSITGMGQYF
>TRBV28|NA|TRBJ2-7
TGTGCCAGCAGTTTGTTTAGCCTGAGATCCTACGAGCAGTACTTC
CASSLFSLRSYEQYF
>TRBV6-5|NA|TRBJ2-7
TGTGCCAGCAGTAGACGACAGGTGACATCCTACGAGCAGTACTTC
CASSRRQVTSYEQYF
>TRBV27|TRBD2|TRBJ2-7
TGTGCCAGCAGTTGGAATAGCGGGGCCGAGCAGTACTTC
CASSWNSGAEQYF
>TRBV5-4|NA|TRBJ2-7
TGTGCCAGCAGCCATAGCGGTGGAAGGCGCGAGCAGTACTTC
CASSHSGGRREQYF
>TRBV2|TRBD1|TRBJ1-1
TGTGCCAGCCCCCCGGACAGGATGAACACTGAAGCTTTCTTT
CASPPDRMNTEAFF
>TRBV29-1|NA|TRBJ2-1
TGCAGCGTGGGGCTAGTCCACGAGCAGTTCTTC
CSVGLVHEQFF
>TRBV15|NA|TRBJ2-7
TGTGCCACCAGCATTGACAGCTCCTACGAGCAGTACTTC
CATSIDSSYEQYF
>TRBV5-4|NA|TRBJ2-5
TGTGCCAGCAGCACGTCCGGCCAAGAGACCCAGTACTTC
CASSTSGQETQYF
>TRBV5-1|NA|TRBJ2-7
TGCGCCAGCAGCCTGGGGCGGGAAGAAAACGAGCAGTACTTC
CASSLGREENEQYF
>TRBV5-6|NA|TRBJ2-7
TGTGCCAGCAGCTCGACTTACGAGCAGTACTTC
CASSSTYEQYF
>TRBV12-5|NA|TRBJ2-5
TGTGCTAGTGGTATTTGGACAACACAAGAGACCCAGTACTTC
CASGIWTTQETQYF
>TRBV9|NA|TRBJ2-3
TGTGCCAGCAGCTTCCAGGGGCGGAGTAGCACAGATACGCAGTATTTT
CASSFQGRSSTDTQYF
>TRBV4-2|TRBD2|TRBJ2-7
TGTGCCAGCAGTGGGACTAGCGGGGGGGACGAGCAGTACTTC
CASSGTSGGDEQYF
>TRBV5-1|NA|TRBJ2-2
TGCGCCAGCAGCCTCGTTCCCGGGGAGCTGTTTTTT
CASSLVPGELFF
>TRBV19|TRBD2|TRBJ2-3
TGTGCCAGTACCCGCGGGACTAGCGGGAGGGCTAGCACAGATACGCAGTATTTT
CASTRGTSGRASTDTQYF
>TRBV5-1|NA|TRBJ2-4
TGCGCCAGCACCCAGGGCGGCGGGGAGGACATTCAGTACTTC
CASTQGGGEDIQYF
>TRBV4-2|NA|TRBJ1-1
TGTGCCAGCAGCCAAACGGTAGGACGGGGGGACACTGAAGCTTTCTTT
CASSQTVGRGDTEAFF
>TRBV28|NA|TRBJ1-1
TGTGCCAGCAGTTTCGGCACCGCGGGTGAAGCTTTCTTT
CASSFGTAGEAFF
>TRBV9|TRBD2|TRBJ2-3
TGTGCCAGCAGCGCGCGGACTAGCGGGGGCACAGATACGCAGTATTTT
CASSARTSGGTDTQYF
>TRBV7-9|NA|TRBJ2-7
TGTGCCAGCAGCTTAGTTGTAGAATCCTCCTACGAGCAGTACTTC
CASSLVVESSYEQYF
>TRBV19|NA|TRBJ1-1
TGTGCCAGTAGCACCTTACAGGGCGAGAACACTGAAGCTTTCTTT
CASSTLQGENTEAFF
>TRBV5-8|NA|TRBJ2-7
TGTGCCAGCAGCTTGTTACAGGGACCCTACGAGCAGTACTTC
CASSLLQGPYEQYF
>TRBV11-2|TRBD2|TRBJ2-7
TGTGCCAGCAGCTTATACGGCGGGGGGGTATCCTACGAGCAGTACTTC
CASSLYGGGVSYEQYF
>TRBV5-8|NA|TRBJ2-2
TGTGCCAGCAGCTTGGGCGTCCTCTCCGGGGAGCTGTTTTTT
CASSLGVLSGELFF
>TRBV4-1|TRBD1|TRBJ2-6
TGCGCCAGCAGCCCCTCAGGGGGTTTTTCTGGGGCCAACGTCCTGACTTTC
CASSPSGGFSGANVLTF
>TRBV7-2|NA|TRBJ1-1
TGTGCCAGCAGCCTTCTCCGGGGGGCAGCCACTGAAGCTTTCTTT
CASSLLRGAATEAFF
>TRBV6-5|NA|TRBJ2-3
TGTGCCAGCAGTTACACAGAGACAGATACGCAGTATTTT
CASSYTETDTQYF
>TRBV4-1|NA|TRBJ2-7
TGCGCCAGCAGCCAAGATAACGGGCAGGGTCGCGAGCAGTACTTC
CASSQDNGQGREQYF
>TRBV5-1|TRBD2|TRBJ2-7
TGCGCCAGCAGCTTGGTAGTAGCGGGAGGGCCAAACCGGGAGCAGTACTTC
CASSLVVAGGPNREQYF
>TRBV4-3|TRBD1|TRBJ2-3
TGCGCCAGCAGCCAAGACAGGACAGGGACATATACGCAGTATTTT
CASSQDRTGTYTQYF
>TRBV2|NA|TRBJ2-2
TGTGCCAGCAGTGAGTGGAGCGGCTCGAACACCGGGGAGCTGTTTTTT
CASSEWSGSNTGELFF
>TRBV2|NA|TRBJ1-6
TGTGCCAGCAATCCCGGTCAGGGTTCAGGTTCACCCCTCCACTTT
CASNPGQGSGSPLHF
>TRBV9|TRBD2|TRBJ2-2
TGTGCCAGCAGCCGCTTAGCGGGAGGTAGTTTTCCCGGGGAGCTGTTTTTT
CASSRLAGGSFPGELFF
>TRBV11-2|NA|TRBJ1-1
TGTGCCAGCAGCATATCCCCGCGGGGTAGGGTGAACACTGAAGCTTTCTTT
CASSISPRGRVNTEAFF
>TRBV19|TRBD1|TRBJ1-1
TGTGCCAGTAGGCCCAGAGGGACAGTGAGCACTGAAGCTTTCTTT
CASRPRGTVSTEAFF
>TRBV5-6|TRBD2|TRBJ2-1
TGTGCCAGCAGCTTGGCACCCGGTACTAGCGGGAGTGGTGAGCAGTTCTTC
CASSLAPGTSGSGEQFF